The 4 T cell receptor beta chains presented below share a single source sample, sequenced in a study of blood T cell repertoires in COVID-19. Data came from immunoSEQ multiplex PCR; TCRdb stores just in-frame clones and leaves some out. Of about 240,000 clones listed, 80% to 90% are singletons. Sequenced material: peripheral blood. The receptors shown here come from a woman aged 70-85 years with acute or convalescent COVID-19.

With regard to this clone: Distinct nucleotide sequences in the sample also encode this CDR3. V usage is TRBV6-5 and J usage is TRBJ1-1; 8 positions match TRBD1. Germline-derived CDR1 and CDR2 are MNHEY and SVGAGI. V dropped 6 bases and J dropped 3; count of bases not matched to a gene: 3. The CDR3 contains 13 residues. CDR3: CASRDREDTEAFF. The CDR3 DNA sequence: TGTGCCAGCAGGGACAGGGAGGACACTGAAGCTTTCTTT.

In this sample, this clone turned up once. The chain recombines TRBV2 with TRBJ2-7, with D perhaps matching TRBD1 (5 bases). Trimming cost V 5 bases and J 3 bases, with 8 bases left between them. Germline V lookup: CDR1 SNHLY, CDR2 FYNNEI. This CDR3 region has 12 residues. The CDR3 DNA reads TGTGCCAGCAGTATAGGGGTCTACGAGCAGTACTTC. It encodes CASSIGVYEQYF. The full variable domain, completed using reference TRBV2 and TRBJ2-7, is EPEVTQTPSHQVTQMGQEVILRCVPISNHLYFYWYRQILGQKVEFLVSFYNNEISEKSEIFDDQFSVERPDGSNFTLKIRSTKLEDSAMYFCASSIGVYEQYFGPGTRLTVT.

The chain combines TRBV5-4 with TRBJ2-7, with 7 bases aligning to TRBD1. V was pared by 4 bases and J by 4 bases, with 2 bases of the junction left unmatched. CDR1 is SGHNT and CDR2 is YYREEE in the germline V gene (reference sequence). This CDR3 has 12 amino acids. CDR3 sequence: CASSRDRYEQYF. In DNA form, the CDR3 reads TGTGCCAGCAGCAGGGACAGATACGAGCAGTACTTC.

J is TRBJ1-1 and V is TRBV5-1; 9 bases are a match to TRBD1. Looked up from germline, CDR1 is SGHRS and CDR2 is YFSETQ. The CDR3 contains 14 residues. Trimming removed 4 bases from V and 6 bases from J; junction bases left unmatched: 7. CDR3 sequence (DNA): TGCGCCAGCAGCGGGGGACAGGGCGGCGCTGAAGCTTTCTTT. This sequence encodes CASSGGQGGAEAFF.